What follows are 32 T cell receptor beta chains derived from one specimen sequenced in a study of cytomegalovirus exposure and HLA in healthy donors. Vbeta (60) and Jbeta (13) primers were used in the PCR. Sequencing used immunoSEQ multiplex PCR; TCRdb keeps in-frame clones, though not all of them. The data show 100,000 to 150,000 clones, 70% to 80% seen once. The sequencing sample was made of PBMCs. The receptors were gathered from a man aged 40-49 years in good health and CMV-seronegative.

The V call is TRBV14, the J call TRBJ2-1; D unresolved. The CDR3 is 13 amino acids. The V gene lost 0 bases and the J gene lost 13 bases, with 13 bases spanning the gap. The germline V gene has CDR1 SGHDN and CDR2 FVKESK. Here the CDR3 reads CASSQDRHTAQFF. The CDR3, as DNA: TGTGCCAGCAGCCAAGATCGCCACACCGCCCAGTTCTTC.

The DNA for the CDR3 is TGCGCCAGCAGCTTGGTGGAGGGATATGGCTACACCTTC. This gives the protein CASSLVEGYGYTF. The chain is built from TRBV5-1 and TRBJ1-2; D unresolved. The CDR3 length is 13 residues. Between the trimmed V and J ends, which lost 0 bases and 5 bases, there was a span of 8 bases. Germline-derived CDR1 and CDR2 are SGHRS and YFSETQ.

This clone was picked up a small number of times. The V gene is TRBV11-1, the J gene TRBJ2-3; 9 bases line up with TRBD2. Germline V gives CDR1 SGHAT, CDR2 FQDESV (reference sequence). There are 15 residues in the CDR3. The V segment lost 1 base and the J segment 4 bases; nucleotides outside the gene matches: 3. The CDR3 DNA reads TGTGCCAGCAGCTTAGATGGGACTAGCCCAGATACGCAGTATTTT. It yields the protein CASSLDGTSPDTQYF.

CDR3 DNA sequence: TGTGCCACCAGCAGAGGGCTTTACACTGAAGCTTTCTTT. This gives the protein CATSRGLYTEAFF. The chain recombines TRBV15 with TRBJ1-1; D unresolved. Germline assignment: CDR1 LNHNV and CDR2 YYDKDF (reference sequence). The ends were cut back, 1 base at V and 3 bases at J, with 6 bases in the middle. This CDR3 has 13 residues.

The chain links TRBV5-4 to TRBJ2-7, with D possibly matching TRBD1 (6 bases). The CDR3 spans 15 residues. Trimming took off 4 bases at V and 2 bases at J, with 16 bases between the two ends. Germline V gene data show CDR1 as SGHNT and CDR2 as YYREEE (reference sequence). CDR3: CASSRPRTVPYEQYF. The CDR3 region has the DNA TGTGCCAGCAGCCGCCCGCGGACAGTCCCCTACGAGCAGTACTTC.

This clone was seen a few times. The chain has TRBV12-5 and TRBJ1-6; D is ambiguous. The CDR3 extends over 15 amino acids. The ends were cut back, 2 bases at V and 7 bases at J, with 12 bases in the middle. In germline, CDR1 is LGHNT, CDR2 FRNRAP. CDR3 amino acids: CASGLLTTGNSPLHF. As DNA, the CDR3 is TGTGCTAGTGGTTTGTTAACGACTGGGAATTCACCCCTCCACTTT.

Details on this clone: One junction end does not reproduce the germline sequence, and a read error may be involved. The chain carries TRBV7-9 and TRBJ1-6; TRBD1 is a possible D gene (6 bases). In germline, CDR1 is SEHNR, CDR2 FQNEAQ (reference sequence). The CDR3 covers 16 residues. CDR3 DNA sequence: TGTTCCAGCAGCTCAGGACAGTCCTCCTATAATTCACCCCTCCACTTT. It yields the protein CSSSSGQSSYNSPLHF. The full variable domain, with the rest looked up from reference TRBV7-9 and TRBJ1-6, is DTGVSQNPRHKITKRGQNVTFRCDPISEHNRLYWYRQTLGQGPEFLTYFQNEAQLEKSRLLSDRFSAERPKGSFSTLEIQRTEQGDSAMYLCSSSSGQSSYNSPLHFGNGTRLTVT.

The rearrangement links TRBV2 to TRBJ2-5; 11 positions match TRBD2. This CDR3 has 15 residues. The germline CDR1 and CDR2 sequences are SNHLY and FYNNEI. Unmatched junction bases numbered 7, after V lost 6 bases and J lost 4 bases. CDR3 protein: CASSHLTSGGETQYF. For the CDR3, the DNA is TGTGCCAGCAGCCACCTTACTAGCGGGGGAGAGACCCAGTACTTC.

The gene calls are TRBV13 and TRBJ2-2; tentatively, D is TRBD2 (6 bases). The germline CDR1 and CDR2 sequences are PRHDT and FYEKMQ (reference sequence). V lost 4 bases to trimming and J lost 5 bases, with 14 bases between them. The CDR3 is 15 amino acids. The CDR3, as DNA: TGTGCCAGCAGCTCTCCGACTAGTTGGACCGGGGAGCTGTTTTTT. This codes for CASSSPTSWTGELFF.

This chain connects TRBV7-9 to TRBJ1-6; 8 bases are shared with TRBD1. The CDR3 is 15 amino acids. J was trimmed by 7 bases and V by 1 base; bases with no gene match: 3. Germline values: CDR1 SEHNR, CDR2 FQNEAQ (reference sequence). The CDR3 loop reads CASSLGTGMNSPLHF. DNA for the CDR3: TGTGCCAGCAGCTTAGGGACAGGGATGAATTCACCCCTCCACTTT.

Concerning this clone itself: The junction departs from germline at one end; a sequencing error may be responsible. This chain connects TRBV2 to TRBJ2-2, with a tentative D call TRBD2 (6 bases). The CDR3 covers 17 residues. The germline V gene has CDR1 SNHLY and CDR2 FYNNEI. For the CDR3, the DNA is TGTGCCCGCAGTGACGTACTGAGGCGGGGGAACACCGGGGAGCTGTTTTTT. It codes for CARSDVLRRGNTGELFF. The full variable domain, completed using reference TRBV2 and TRBJ2-2, is EPEVTQTPSHQVTQMGQEVILRCVPISNHLYFYWYRQILGQKVEFLVSFYNNEISEKSEIFDDQFSVERPDGSNFTLKIRSTKLEDSAMYFCARSDVLRRGNTGELFFGEGSRLTVL.

This chain uses TRBV4-3 with TRBJ1-1; TRBD1 matches 9 bases. The CDR3 spans 15 residues. V was clipped by 3 bases and J by 3 bases; unmatched bases: 5. In germline, CDR1 is LGHNA, CDR2 YSLEER. CDR3 DNA sequence: TGCGCCAGCAGCCAGGGGACAGGGAGGGACACTGAAGCTTTCTTT. Translation gives CASSQGTGRDTEAFF.

The J gene is TRBJ1-2, the V gene TRBV23-1; D remains ambiguous. TRBV23-1 is known as an ORF, though its function is uncertain. Trimming cost V 0 bases and J 2 bases, with 10 bases left between them. The CDR3 runs 15 residues. The CDR3 DNA reads TGCGCCAGCAGTCAATCGGGCAAGCTAAACTATGGCTACACCTTC. Its protein product is CASSQSGKLNYGYTF.

V is TRBV11-2 and J is TRBJ1-1; no definite D call. Per the germline V gene, CDR1 is SGHAT and CDR2 is FQNNGV. V was cut by 5 bases and J by 1 base, with 11 bases left in between. The CDR3 runs to 14 residues. The CDR3 sequence: CASSILRWNTEAFF. In DNA form, the CDR3 reads TGTGCCAGCAGCATCCTCAGGTGGAACACTGAAGCTTTCTTT.

This rearrangement joins TRBV19 to TRBJ1-2; TRBD1 matches at 8 bases. The CDR3 is made up of 13 amino acids. V trimming: 6 bases; J trimming: 6 bases; junction bases outside the gene matches: 6. CDR1 is LNHDA, CDR2 SQIVND, per germline (reference sequence). The CDR3: CASSPTGEDGYTF. As DNA, the CDR3 is TGTGCCAGTAGCCCGACAGGGGAGGATGGCTACACCTTC.

This sequence joins TRBV7-2 and TRBJ1-6, with D hard to call. CDR1 SGHTA and CDR2 FQGNSA come from the germline V gene. The CDR3 contains 15 residues. With 1 base removed from V and 7 bases from J, the gap between germline ends came to 11 bases. CDR3 nucleotides: TGTGCCAGCAGCTTAGGGGCAGGCCAGAATTCACCCCTCCACTTT. Residues: CASSLGAGQNSPLHF.

The chain is built from TRBV7-9 and TRBJ1-5, with 9 bases aligning to TRBD1. With 4 bases clipped from V and 0 bases from J, the junction kept 4 bases outside the gene matches. The V gene's germline CDR1 is SEHNR and CDR2 FQNEAQ (reference sequence). This CDR3 contains 16 residues. CDR3 sequence: CASSSGQGDSNQPQHF. The CDR3 DNA sequence: TGTGCCAGCAGCTCGGGACAGGGAGATAGCAATCAGCCCCAGCATTTT.

The chain combines TRBV11-2 with TRBJ2-7; maybe TRBD2 (6 bases). The germline V gene has CDR1 SGHAT and CDR2 FQNNGV. Trimming pared 6 bases from V and 3 bases from J, leaving 12 bases between. The CDR3 length is 13 residues. The DNA for the CDR3 is TGTGCCAGCAGGGGGGGTGACAGCTACGAGCAGTACTTC. This translates into CASRGGDSYEQYF.

This sequence joins TRBV9 and TRBJ1-6, with D uncertain. This CDR3 spans 17 amino acids. From germline, CDR1 is SGDLS and CDR2 YYNGEE. Trimming pared 0 bases from V and 0 bases from J, leaving 10 bases between. The CDR3 DNA sequence: TGTGCCAGCAGCGTAGATGGAGGTAGCTCCTATAATTCACCCCTCCACTTT. It yields the protein CASSVDGGSSYNSPLHF.

This clone has a handful of counts. The chain is built from TRBV5-1 and TRBJ1-1; D is undetermined. Germline CDR1 is SGHRS and CDR2 is YFSETQ. V gave up 0 bases and J gave up 6 bases, with 12 bases separating them. The CDR3 runs 14 residues. CDR3 coding DNA: TGCGCCAGCAGCTTGGCCATTGAAACGGCTGAAGCTTTCTTT. Translation gives CASSLAIETAEAFF.

This clone came up a few times. The genes are TRBV5-4 and TRBJ1-2; the D gene is possibly TRBD1 (6 bases). This CDR3 is 13 amino acids long. Germline assignment: CDR1 SGHNT and CDR2 YYREEE (reference sequence). The V gene lost 4 bases and the J gene lost 2 bases, with 9 bases spanning the gap. Here the CDR3 reads CASSIDRNYGYTF. The CDR3 DNA sequence: TGTGCCAGCAGCATCGACAGGAACTATGGCTACACCTTC.

This chain links TRBV7-2 with TRBJ2-3; 8 nucleotides agree with TRBD2. This CDR3 is built from 15 residues. Germline CDR1 SGHTA, CDR2 FQGNSA. V shed 4 bases and J 3 bases; nucleotides not matched to a gene: 6. CDR3 DNA sequence: TGTGCCAGCAGCTCCCCCGGGGGGGTAACAGATACGCAGTATTTT. Protein sequence: CASSSPGGVTDTQYF.

This clone showed up just a few times. The CDR3 sequence is CASMAFTEAFF. As DNA, the CDR3 is TGTGCCAGCATGGCCTTTACGGAAGCTTTCTTT. The chain employs TRBV2 and TRBJ1-1, with unresolved D. CDR3 size: 11 residues. Germline values: CDR1 SNHLY, CDR2 FYNNEI. V was cut by 7 bases and J by 8 bases, with 11 bases left in between. Full variable domain (rest looked up from reference TRBV2 and TRBJ1-1): EPEVTQTPSHQVTQMGQEVILRCVPISNHLYFYWYRQILGQKVEFLVSFYNNEISEKSEIFDDQFSVERPDGSNFTLKIRSTKLEDSAMYFCASMAFTEAFFGQGTRLTVV.

Comments on this clone: One end of the junction varies from germline; a read error may be responsible. The chain combines TRBV7-3 with TRBJ2-5; TRBD1 matches at 11 bases. The CDR3 contains 11 residues. Germline values: CDR1 SGHTA, CDR2 FQGTGA. The chain's CDR3 is CGQGATETQYF. CDR3 nucleotides: TGCGGACAGGGGGCGACGGAGACCCAGTACTTC.

The CDR3 sequence is CASTLGGLNTEAFF. CDR3 coding DNA: TGTGCCAGCACCCTCGGGGGGTTGAACACTGAAGCTTTCTTT. The chain combines TRBV2 with TRBJ1-1, with D maybe TRBD1 (5 bases). Trimming shortened V by 7 bases and J by 0 bases, and 12 bases separated the two germline ends. The V gene's germline CDR1 is SNHLY and CDR2 FYNNEI. The CDR3 consists of 14 residues. Complete variable domain (other parts from reference TRBV2 and TRBJ1-1): EPEVTQTPSHQVTQMGQEVILRCVPISNHLYFYWYRQILGQKVEFLVSFYNNEISEKSEIFDDQFSVERPDGSNFTLKIRSTKLEDSAMYFCASTLGGLNTEAFFGQGTRLTVV.

The J gene is TRBJ2-3, the V gene TRBV5-1, with D tentatively TRBD2 (5 bases). The length of the CDR3 is 15 residues. Between the trimmed V and J ends, which lost 0 bases and 1 base, there was a span of 9 bases. Germline assignment: CDR1 SGHRS and CDR2 YFSETQ. CDR3 bases: TGCGCCAGCAGCTTGGACCCAGCGGGCACAGATACGCAGTATTTT. As protein: CASSLDPAGTDTQYF.

This clone was detected only a few times. The V and J genes are TRBV7-6 and TRBJ2-5, with D possibly matching TRBD1 (6 bases). Germline V CDR1 and CDR2: SGHVS, FNYEAQ. V lost 0 bases and J 0 bases, leaving 11 bases between the germline ends. The CDR3 is 16 amino acids. CDR3 in DNA: TGTGCCAGCAGCTTAGCGGACAGACCGTACCAAGAGACCCAGTACTTC. Translating gives CASSLADRPYQETQYF.

The chain is built from TRBV27 and TRBJ1-1; TRBD1 might be the D (6 bases). This CDR3 is built from 16 residues. The V end lost 6 bases, the J end lost 1 base, and 18 bases lay between the germline ends. CDR1 is MNHEY and CDR2 is SMNVEV in the germline V gene (reference sequence). In DNA form, the CDR3 reads TGTGCCAGCAGGAACTTGGGAGACAGGAGGAACACTGAAGCTTTCTTT. Encoded protein: CASRNLGDRRNTEAFF.

The chain uses TRBV5-6 and TRBJ1-4; the D is unclear. The V gene's germline CDR1 is SGHDT and CDR2 YYEEEE. V lost 0 bases and J 8 bases, leaving 5 bases between the germline ends. The CDR3 covers 12 residues. The CDR3 DNA reads TGTGCCAGCAGCTTGGGAGGGGAAAAACTGTTTTTT. Translated: CASSLGGEKLFF.

The rearrangement links TRBV7-2 to TRBJ1-2; D uncertain. This CDR3 contains 14 residues. The V end was cut by 3 bases, the J end by 2 bases, with 10 bases between. Germline assignment: CDR1 SGHTA and CDR2 FQGNSA. This CDR3 is CASSFHAGNYGYTF. CDR3 sequence (DNA): TGTGCCAGCAGCTTTCATGCGGGCAACTATGGCTACACCTTC.

The chain employs TRBV19 and TRBJ2-5; 9 nucleotides match TRBD1. The V segment lost 3 bases and the J segment 5 bases; nucleotides outside the gene matches: 4. The CDR3 has 14 amino acids. The germline V gene encodes CDR1 LNHDA and CDR2 SQIVND (reference sequence). The CDR3 coding sequence is TGTGCCAGTAGTATTGGACAGGGGCGTGAGACCCAGTACTTC. It encodes CASSIGQGRETQYF.

This clone was counted a few times. The chain is built from TRBV19 and TRBJ1-6; a weak D match, TRBD1 (6 bases). Germline assignment: CDR1 LNHDA and CDR2 SQIVND (reference sequence). The V and J ends lost 9 bases and 5 bases respectively, with 17 bases between them. The CDR3 covers 15 residues. The CDR3 reads CASNTDRPDNSPLHF. CDR3 bases: TGTGCCAGCAATACAGACAGGCCAGATAATTCACCCCTCCACTTT.